This T cell receptor (beta chain) was identified during a study of CD8 T cells in ankylosing spondylitis. Broader study findings: Past research had described some motif variants in reactive arthritis synovial fluid and blood.

This clonotype has a handful of counts. Its antigen is currently unknown. Each TCR beta library was made by quantitative 5'-RACE that incorporated molecular barcodes. TCRdb reprocessed the 5' RACE reads via MiXCR and lists one record per CDR3 protein. This sample yields some 300,000 distinct CDR3 sequences, of which 20% to 25% are seen a single time; roughly 3.6% belongs to the top ten. This CDR3 has 14 amino acids. The junction had 2 bases not matched to a gene; V was cut back by 1 base and J by 3 bases. The chain recombines TRBV12-3 or TRBV12-4 with TRBJ1-1; 7 positions match TRBD1. Sequenced material: blood, either unsorted or a sorted T cell fraction (not recorded which). The TCR was taken from a female donor with ankylosing spondylitis or in good health (not recorded which). The CDR3 sequence: CASSLVRGYTEAFF. The CDR3 DNA reads TGTGCCAGCAGTTTAGTCAGGGGGTACACTGAAGCTTTCTTT.